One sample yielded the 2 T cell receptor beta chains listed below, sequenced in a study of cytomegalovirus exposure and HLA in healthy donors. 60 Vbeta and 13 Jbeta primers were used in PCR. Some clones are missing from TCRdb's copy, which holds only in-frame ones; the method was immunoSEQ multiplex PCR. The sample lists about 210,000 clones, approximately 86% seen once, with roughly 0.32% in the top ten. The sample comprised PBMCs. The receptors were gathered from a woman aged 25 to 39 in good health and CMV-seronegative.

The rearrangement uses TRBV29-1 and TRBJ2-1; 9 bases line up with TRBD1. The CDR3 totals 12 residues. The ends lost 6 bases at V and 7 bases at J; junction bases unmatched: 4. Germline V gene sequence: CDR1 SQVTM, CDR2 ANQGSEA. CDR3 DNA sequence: TGCAGCGTAGGACAGGGGACAAATGAGCAGTTCTTC. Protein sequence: CSVGQGTNEQFF.

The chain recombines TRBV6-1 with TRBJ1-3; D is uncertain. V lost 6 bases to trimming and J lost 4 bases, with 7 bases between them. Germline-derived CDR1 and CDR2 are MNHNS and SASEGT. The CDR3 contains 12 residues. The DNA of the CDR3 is TGTGCCAGCAGCCGAGAGGGAAACACCATATATTTT. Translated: CASSREGNTIYF.